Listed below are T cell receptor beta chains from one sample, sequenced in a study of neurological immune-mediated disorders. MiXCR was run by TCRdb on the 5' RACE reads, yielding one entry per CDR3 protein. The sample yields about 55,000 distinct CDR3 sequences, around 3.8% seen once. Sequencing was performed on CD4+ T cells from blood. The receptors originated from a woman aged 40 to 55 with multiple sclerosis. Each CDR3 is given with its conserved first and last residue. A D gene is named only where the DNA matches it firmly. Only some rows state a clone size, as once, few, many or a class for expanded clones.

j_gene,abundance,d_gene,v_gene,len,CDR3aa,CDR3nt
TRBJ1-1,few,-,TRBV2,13,CASSEQVFTEAFF,TGTGCCAGCAGTGAACAGGTGTTCACTGAAGCTTTCTTT
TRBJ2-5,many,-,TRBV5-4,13,CASSLAPQETQYF,TGTGCCAGCAGCTTGGCGCCCCAAGAGACCCAGTACTTC
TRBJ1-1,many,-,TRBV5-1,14,CASSLRTRDTEAFF,TGCGCCAGCAGCTTAAGGACCAGGGACACTGAAGCTTTCTTT
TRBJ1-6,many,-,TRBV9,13,CASSVDNYSPLHF,TGTGCCAGCAGCGTGGACAACTATTCACCCCTCCACTTT
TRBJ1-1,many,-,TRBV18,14,CASSRTGGNTEAFF,TGTGCCAGCTCTCGGACCGGGGGGAACACTGAAGCTTTCTTT
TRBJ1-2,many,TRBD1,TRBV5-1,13,CASSRDRAYGYTF,TGCGCCAGCAGCCGGGACAGGGCCTATGGCTACACCTTC
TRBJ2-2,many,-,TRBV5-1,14,CASSSVTRSGELFF,TGCGCCAGCAGCTCCGTTACACGGTCCGGGGAGCTGTTTTTT
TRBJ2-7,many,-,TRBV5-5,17,CASSSPPRGGRAAEQYF,TGTGCCAGCAGCTCCCCTCCGAGGGGGGGCCGTGCGGCCGAGCAGTACTTC
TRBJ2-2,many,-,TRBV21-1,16,CASSKEKGLAAGELFF,TGTGCCAGCAGCAAAGAGAAGGGTTTGGCGGCCGGGGAGCTGTTTTTT
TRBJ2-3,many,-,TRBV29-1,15,CSVDAQHPETDTQYF,TGCAGCGTTGACGCTCAGCACCCAGAGACAGATACGCAGTATTTT
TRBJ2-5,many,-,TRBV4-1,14,CASSPRPRQETQYF,TGCGCCAGCAGCCCGCGCCCTAGGCAAGAGACCCAGTACTTC
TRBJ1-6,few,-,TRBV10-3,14,CAISEAERGSPLHF,TGTGCCATCAGTGAGGCAGAGCGAGGTTCACCCCTCCACTTT
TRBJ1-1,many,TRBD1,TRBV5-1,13,CASSPDRNAKAFF,TGCGCCAGCAGCCCGGACAGGAATGCGAAAGCTTTCTTT
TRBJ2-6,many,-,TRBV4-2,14,CASSPWAGDNVLTF,TGTGCCAGCAGCCCCTGGGCCGGGGATAACGTCCTGACTTTC
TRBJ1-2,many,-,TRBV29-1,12,CSVTNPPYGYTF,TGCAGCGTTACGAACCCCCCCTATGGCTACACCTTC
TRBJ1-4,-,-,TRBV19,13,CASSQGTEEKLFF,TGTGCCAGTAGTCAGGGTACTGAGGAAAAACTGTTTTTT
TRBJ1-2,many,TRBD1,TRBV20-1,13,CSAVDRGMSGYTF,TGCAGTGCCGTAGACAGGGGGATGAGCGGCTACACCTTC
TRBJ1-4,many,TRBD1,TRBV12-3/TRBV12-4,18,CASSTARTGGQGNEKLFF,TGTGCCAGCAGTACTGCCCGGACAGGGGGCCAGGGGAATGAAAAACTGTTTTTT